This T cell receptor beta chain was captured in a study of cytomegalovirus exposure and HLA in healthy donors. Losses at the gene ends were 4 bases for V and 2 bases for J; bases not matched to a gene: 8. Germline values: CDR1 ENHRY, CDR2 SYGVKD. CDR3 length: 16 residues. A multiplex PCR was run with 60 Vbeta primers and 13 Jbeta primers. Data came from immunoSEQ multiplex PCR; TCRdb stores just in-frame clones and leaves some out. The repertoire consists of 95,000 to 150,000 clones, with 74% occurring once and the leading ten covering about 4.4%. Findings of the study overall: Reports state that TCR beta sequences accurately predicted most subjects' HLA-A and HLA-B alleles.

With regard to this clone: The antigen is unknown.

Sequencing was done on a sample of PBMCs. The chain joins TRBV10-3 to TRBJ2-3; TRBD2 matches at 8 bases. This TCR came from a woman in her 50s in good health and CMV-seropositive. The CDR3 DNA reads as TGTGCCATCAGTGGAGGACTAGCTCGGTCCACAGATACGCAGTATTTT. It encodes CAISGGLARSTDTQYF.